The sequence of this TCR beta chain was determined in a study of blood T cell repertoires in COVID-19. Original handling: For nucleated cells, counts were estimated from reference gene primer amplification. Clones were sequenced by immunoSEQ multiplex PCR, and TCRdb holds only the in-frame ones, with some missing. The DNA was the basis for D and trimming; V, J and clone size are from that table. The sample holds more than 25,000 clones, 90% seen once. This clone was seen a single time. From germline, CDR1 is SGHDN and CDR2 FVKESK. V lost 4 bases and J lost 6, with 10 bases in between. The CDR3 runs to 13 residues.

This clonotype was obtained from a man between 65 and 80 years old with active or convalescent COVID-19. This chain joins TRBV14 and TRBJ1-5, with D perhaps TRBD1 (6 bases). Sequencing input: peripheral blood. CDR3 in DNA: TGTGCCAGCAGCCTGGGGGGGCGTCAGCCCCAGCATTTT. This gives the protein CASSLGGRQPQHF.